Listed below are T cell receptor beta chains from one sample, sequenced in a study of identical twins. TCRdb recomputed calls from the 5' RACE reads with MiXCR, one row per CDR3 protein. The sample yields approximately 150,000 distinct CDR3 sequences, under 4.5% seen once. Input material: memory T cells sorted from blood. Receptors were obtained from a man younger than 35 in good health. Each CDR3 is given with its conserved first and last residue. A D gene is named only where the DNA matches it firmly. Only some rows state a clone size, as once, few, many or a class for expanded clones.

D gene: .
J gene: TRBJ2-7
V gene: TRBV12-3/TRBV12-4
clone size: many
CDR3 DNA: TGTGCCAGCAGTTTAGGCCAGTGGGGAGCCTACGAGCAGTACTTC
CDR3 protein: CASSLGQWGAYEQYF

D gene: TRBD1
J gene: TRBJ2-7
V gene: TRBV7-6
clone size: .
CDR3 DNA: TGTGCCAGCAGTCAAACTACCTGGGACAGGAACGAGCAGTACTTC
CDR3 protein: CASSQTTWDRNEQYF

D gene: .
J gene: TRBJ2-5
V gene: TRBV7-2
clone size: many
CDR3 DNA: TGTGCCAGCAGCTTCCCCTCGGGAAGGGGCCAAGAGACCCAGTACTTC
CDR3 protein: CASSFPSGRGQETQYF

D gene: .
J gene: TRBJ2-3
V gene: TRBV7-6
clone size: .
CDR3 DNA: TGTGCCAGCAGCCCCGTTCAAAGTCTGGGGGAAATCACAGATACGCAGTATTTT
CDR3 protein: CASSPVQSLGEITDTQYF

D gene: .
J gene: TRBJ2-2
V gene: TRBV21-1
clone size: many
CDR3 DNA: TGTGCCAGCAGCGATAGACAGGCGTCGAACACCGGGGAGCTGTTTTTT
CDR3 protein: CASSDRQASNTGELFF

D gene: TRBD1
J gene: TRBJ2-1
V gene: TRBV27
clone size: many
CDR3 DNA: TGTGCCAGCAGTTACGTGACAGGGTATGACAATGAGCAGTTCTTC
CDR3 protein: CASSYVTGYDNEQFF

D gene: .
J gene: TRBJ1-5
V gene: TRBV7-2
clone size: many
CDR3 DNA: TGTGCCAGCAGCTATGACAGAGATCAGCCCCAGCATTTT
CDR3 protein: CASSYDRDQPQHF

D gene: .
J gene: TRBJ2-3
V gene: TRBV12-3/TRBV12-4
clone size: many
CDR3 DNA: TGTGCCAGCAGTTACGGGGGCGTCTATACGCAGTATTTT
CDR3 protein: CASSYGGVYTQYF

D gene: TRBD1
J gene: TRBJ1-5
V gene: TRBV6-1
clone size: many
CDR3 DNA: TGTGCCAGCAGTATAGACAGGGGGGGCAATCAGCCCCAGCATTTT
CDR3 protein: CASSIDRGGNQPQHF

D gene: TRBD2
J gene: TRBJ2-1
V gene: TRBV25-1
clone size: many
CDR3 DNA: TGTGCCAGCAGCCACGTTCTAGCGGGAAAAAATGAGCAGTTCTTC
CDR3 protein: CASSHVLAGKNEQFF

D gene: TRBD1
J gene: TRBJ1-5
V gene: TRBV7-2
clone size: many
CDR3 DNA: TGTGCCAGCAGCATCGGACAGGTAGACAATCAGCCCCAGCATTTT
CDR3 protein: CASSIGQVDNQPQHF

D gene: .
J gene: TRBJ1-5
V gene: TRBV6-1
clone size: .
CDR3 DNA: TGTGCCAGCAGCCTGACTCAGGGGAATCAGCCCCAGCATTTT
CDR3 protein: CASSLTQGNQPQHF

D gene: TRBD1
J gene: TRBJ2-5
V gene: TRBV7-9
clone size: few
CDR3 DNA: TGTGCCAGCAGCCTACAGGGGTTAGAGACCCAGTACTTC
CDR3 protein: CASSLQGLETQYF

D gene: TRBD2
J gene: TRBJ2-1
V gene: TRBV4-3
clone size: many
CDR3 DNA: TGCGCCAGCAGCCAAGAGGGACTAGCGGGGGCCAATGAGCAGTTCTTC
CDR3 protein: CASSQEGLAGANEQFF

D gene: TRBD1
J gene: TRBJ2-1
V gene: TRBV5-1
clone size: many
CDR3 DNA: TGCGCCAGCAGCTTCCGGGACAGGGGTTACAATGAGCAGTTCTTC
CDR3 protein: CASSFRDRGYNEQFF

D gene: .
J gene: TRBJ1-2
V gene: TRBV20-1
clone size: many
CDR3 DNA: TGCAGTGCTGCTCGACAGGATGGCTACACCTTC
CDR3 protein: CSAARQDGYTF

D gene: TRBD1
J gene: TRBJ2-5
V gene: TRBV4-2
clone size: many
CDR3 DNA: TGTGCCAGCAGCAAATCCGGGACAGACGGAGAGACCCAGTACTTC
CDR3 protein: CASSKSGTDGETQYF

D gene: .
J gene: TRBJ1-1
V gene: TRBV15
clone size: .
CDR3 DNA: TGTGCCACCAGTCGAAGGGAGGATGAAGCTTTCTTT
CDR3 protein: CATSRREDEAFF

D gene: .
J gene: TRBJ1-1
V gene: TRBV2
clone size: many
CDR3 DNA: TGTGCCAGCAGTGAAGTCCTTGTGAACACTGAAGCTTTCTTT
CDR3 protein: CASSEVLVNTEAFF

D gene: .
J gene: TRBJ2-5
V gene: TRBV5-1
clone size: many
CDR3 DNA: TGCGCCAGCAGCTTGGCCCGGTGGACTACACGACAAGAGACCCAGTACTTC
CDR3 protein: CASSLARWTTRQETQYF

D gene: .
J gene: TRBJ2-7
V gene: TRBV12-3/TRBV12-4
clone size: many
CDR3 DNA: TGTGCCAGCAGTTTATATCGGACGAATGATGAGCAGTACTTC
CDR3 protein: CASSLYRTNDEQYF

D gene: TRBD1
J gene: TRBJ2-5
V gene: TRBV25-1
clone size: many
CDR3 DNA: TGTGCCAGCAGTGAATCATTGGACAGGGGAGGGGAGACCCAGTACTTC
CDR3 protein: CASSESLDRGGETQYF

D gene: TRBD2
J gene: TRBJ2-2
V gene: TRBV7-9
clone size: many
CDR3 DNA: TGTGCCAGCAGCTTTATGGCGGGAGGAACCGGGGAGCTGTTTTTT
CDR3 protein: CASSFMAGGTGELFF

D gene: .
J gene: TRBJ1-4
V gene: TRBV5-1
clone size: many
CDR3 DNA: TGCGCCAGCAGCCCAGCCCAGCGTGATGAAAAACTGTTTTTT
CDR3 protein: CASSPAQRDEKLFF